These T cell receptor beta chains were read from a single sample in a study of graft-versus-host responses after intestinal transplantation. The data were produced by immunoSEQ multiplex PCR, yet TCRdb's version contains in-frame clones alone and is incomplete. The data show several thousand clones, 80% to 85% seen once. The source was ileum tissue, collected approximately 130 days after intestinal transplantation. These receptors all come from a human patient who received an intestinal transplant, so some T cells may come from the graft donor. The CDR3 runs from the conserved cysteine through the conserved F or W. D genes are given only for firm matches. Clone sizes are given selectively: once, few, many, or a class where the clone is expanded.

abundance	v_gene	d_gene	j_gene	CDR3aa	CDR3nt
.	TRBV7-2	.	TRBJ2-7	CASSLELLYEQYF	TGTGCCAGCAGCTTAGAACTTCTCTACGAGCAGTACTTC
.	TRBV6-6	.	TRBJ1-5	CASSYSTRGQPQHF	TGTGCCAGCAGTTACTCCACTAGGGGTCAGCCCCAGCATTTT
.	TRBV6-5	TRBD1	TRBJ2-7	CASSYSGTGSYEQYF	TGTGCCAGCAGTTACTCCGGGACAGGGTCCTACGAGCAGTACTTC
few	TRBV6-5	TRBD1	TRBJ1-2	CASSWGQGNYGYTF	TGTGCCAGCAGTTGGGGACAGGGAAACTATGGCTACACCTTC
.	TRBV5-4	TRBD2	TRBJ2-2	CASSFRAGGRSGELFF	TGTGCCAGCAGCTTCAGGGCGGGCGGGAGGTCCGGGGAGCTGTTTTTT
.	TRBV6-5	TRBD1	TRBJ1-2	CASSYQAGGGYGYTF	TGTGCCAGCAGTTACCAGGCAGGGGGCGGCTATGGCTACACCTTC
.	TRBV20-1	.	TRBJ2-1	CSADNNEQFF	TGCAGTGCTGACAACAATGAGCAGTTCTTC
.	TRBV11-2	.	TRBJ2-5	CANTPPGRRETQYF	TGTGCCAACACCCCCCCAGGGAGGCGAGAGACCCAGTACTTC
.	TRBV12-5	TRBD2	TRBJ2-7	CASGLFLAGAEQYF	TGTGCTAGTGGTTTATTTCTAGCGGGAGCCGAGCAGTACTTC
few	TRBV15	.	TRBJ1-2	CATSRDGRDGGGYTF	TGTGCCACCAGCAGAGATGGCCGGGACGGGGGCGGCTACACCTTC
once	TRBV28	.	TRBJ1-4	CASSLWISEKLFF	TGTGCCAGCAGTTTATGGATATCGGAAAAACTGTTTTTT
.	TRBV6-1	.	TRBJ2-7	CASSELGSSYEQYF	TGTGCCAGCAGTGAACTGGGCAGTTCCTACGAGCAGTACTTC
.	TRBV4-1	TRBD1	TRBJ2-1	CASSQAGQGPNNEQFF	TGCGCCAGCAGCCAAGCGGGACAGGGACCGAACAATGAGCAGTTCTTC
.	TRBV28	.	TRBJ2-5	CASSRVTPQETQYF	TGTGCCAGCAGTAGGGTCACACCGCAAGAGACCCAGTACTTC
.	TRBV11-2	TRBD2	TRBJ2-1	CASSLGTLANEQFF	TGTGCCAGCAGCTTAGGTACACTAGCGAACGAGCAGTTCTTC
.	TRBV6-5	TRBD2	TRBJ2-1	CASSYLTSRAYNEQFF	TGTGCCAGCAGTTACTTGACTAGCAGAGCCTACAATGAGCAGTTCTTC
.	TRBV14	.	TRBJ2-3	CASSQGVSTDTQYF	TGTGCCAGCAGCCAGGGGGTTAGCACAGATACGCAGTATTTT
.	TRBV4-1	TRBD1	TRBJ2-6	CASSQALRGQAYSGANVLTF	TGCGCCAGCAGCCAGGCCTTGAGGGGACAGGCGTACTCTGGGGCCAACGTCCTGACCTTC
few	TRBV4-2	TRBD1	TRBJ2-2	CASSTGDTGELFF	TGTGCCAGCAGTACAGGGGACACCGGGGAGCTGTTTTTT
.	TRBV27	TRBD1	TRBJ2-7	CASSFRGQPLGSLEQYF	TGTGCCAGCAGTTTTCGGGGACAGCCCCTTGGGTCCTTAGAGCAGTACTTC
.	TRBV14	.	TRBJ2-7	CASSQEGRYEQYF	TGTGCCAGCAGCCAAGAAGGTAGGTACGAGCAGTACTTC
.	TRBV10-3	.	TRBJ1-2	CAISESNYGYTF	TGTGCCATCAGTGAGTCCAACTATGGCTACACCTTC
.	TRBV25-1	TRBD2	TRBJ2-7	CASSGTSGSSYEQYF	TGTGCCAGCAGTGGGACTAGCGGGAGCTCCTACGAGCAGTACTTC
few	TRBV29-1	.	TRBJ1-1	CSVVNRAGTEAFF	TGCAGCGTCGTCAATAGGGCAGGCACTGAAGCTTTCTTT
.	TRBV7-3	.	TRBJ2-3	CASSLTGGRGSDTQYF	TGTGCCAGCAGCTTAACGGGCGGAAGGGGGTCAGATACGCAGTATTTT
.	TRBV4-1	TRBD1	TRBJ2-1	CASSRLTGGPEQFF	TGCGCCAGCAGTCGCCTAACAGGGGGCCCTGAGCAGTTCTTC
.	TRBV29-1	.	TRBJ2-3	CNSLLFKEDTQYF	TGCAACAGTCTACTCTTCAAAGAAGATACGCAGTATTTT
.	TRBV30	.	TRBJ2-7	CAWSVFDEQYF	TGTGCCTGGAGTGTATTCGACGAGCAGTACTTC
.	TRBV6-1	TRBD2	TRBJ2-1	CASSEASGGYNEQFF	TGTGCCAGCAGTGAAGCTAGCGGGGGGTACAATGAGCAGTTCTTC
.	TRBV7-6	.	TRBJ2-7	CASSHGRDREEGYEQYF	TGTGCCAGCAGCCATGGCCGCGACAGGGAGGAGGGCTACGAGCAGTACTTC
.	TRBV4-1	.	TRBJ2-2	CASSPLRGSNTGELFF	TGCGCCAGCAGCCCTCTGAGGGGATCCAACACCGGGGAGCTGTTTTTT
.	TRBV5-5	TRBD2	TRBJ2-1	CASSMGGAWQFF	TGTGCCAGCAGCATGGGAGGGGCCTGGCAGTTCTTC
.	TRBV9	TRBD2	TRBJ2-3	CASSGLFGDTQYF	TGTGCCAGCTCGGGACTATTCGGGGATACGCAGTATTTT
.	TRBV27	.	TRBJ2-7	CASSLSRDLEQYF	TGTGCCAGCAGTTTAAGCAGGGACCTCGAGCAGTACTTC
.	TRBV7-2	TRBD2	TRBJ2-7	CASSGGLAGLREQYF	TGTGCCAGCAGCGGTGGACTAGCGGGTCTTCGCGAGCAGTACTTC
.	TRBV10-1	TRBD2	TRBJ2-1	CASSEGRGGLGEQFF	TGCGCCAGCAGTGAGGGTCGGGGGGGCCTCGGTGAGCAGTTCTTC
.	TRBV4-1	.	TRBJ2-7	CASSQAGGLTGGYEQYF	TGCGCCAGCAGCCAAGCGGGGGGGTTAACAGGGGGCTACGAGCAGTACTTC
.	TRBV6-1	TRBD1	TRBJ1-6	CASSVRTGGSPLHF	TGTGCCAGCAGTGTCCGGACAGGGGGATCACCCCTCCACTTT
.	TRBV11-2	TRBD2	TRBJ2-7	CASRANLAGGPFHEQYF	TGTGCCAGCAGGGCCAATTTAGCGGGAGGGCCTTTCCACGAGCAGTACTTC
.	TRBV1	.	TRBJ2-7	CTSSQDWENSYEQYF	TGCACCAGCAGCCAAGATTGGGAGAACTCCTACGAGCAGTACTTC
.	TRBV9	TRBD1	TRBJ2-2	CASSVGGQGAGELFF	TGTGCCAGCAGCGTAGGAGGACAGGGGGCCGGGGAGCTGTTTTTT
.	TRBV19	.	TRBJ1-2	CASTPGGAVVGYGYTF	TGTGCCAGTACCCCCGGGGGGGCCGTGGTAGGGTATGGCTACACCTTC
once	TRBV25-1	.	TRBJ1-5	CASSEGENQPQHF	TGTGCCAGCAGTGAGGGGGAAAATCAGCCCCAGCATTTT
.	TRBV28	TRBD1	TRBJ2-2	CASSSGGGLFF	TGTGCCAGCAGCTCAGGGGGTGGGCTGTTTTTT
.	TRBV5-1	TRBD1	TRBJ1-3	CASSVDRAGNTIYF	TGCGCCAGCAGCGTGGACAGGGCTGGAAACACCATATATTTT
.	TRBV29-1	.	TRBJ2-3	CSVSGSPDTQYF	TGCAGCGTTTCAGGTAGCCCAGATACGCAGTATTTT
.	TRBV6-1	TRBD2	TRBJ2-7	CASRSGTASSYEQYF	TGTGCCAGCAGGAGCGGGACTGCGTCATCCTACGAGCAGTACTTC